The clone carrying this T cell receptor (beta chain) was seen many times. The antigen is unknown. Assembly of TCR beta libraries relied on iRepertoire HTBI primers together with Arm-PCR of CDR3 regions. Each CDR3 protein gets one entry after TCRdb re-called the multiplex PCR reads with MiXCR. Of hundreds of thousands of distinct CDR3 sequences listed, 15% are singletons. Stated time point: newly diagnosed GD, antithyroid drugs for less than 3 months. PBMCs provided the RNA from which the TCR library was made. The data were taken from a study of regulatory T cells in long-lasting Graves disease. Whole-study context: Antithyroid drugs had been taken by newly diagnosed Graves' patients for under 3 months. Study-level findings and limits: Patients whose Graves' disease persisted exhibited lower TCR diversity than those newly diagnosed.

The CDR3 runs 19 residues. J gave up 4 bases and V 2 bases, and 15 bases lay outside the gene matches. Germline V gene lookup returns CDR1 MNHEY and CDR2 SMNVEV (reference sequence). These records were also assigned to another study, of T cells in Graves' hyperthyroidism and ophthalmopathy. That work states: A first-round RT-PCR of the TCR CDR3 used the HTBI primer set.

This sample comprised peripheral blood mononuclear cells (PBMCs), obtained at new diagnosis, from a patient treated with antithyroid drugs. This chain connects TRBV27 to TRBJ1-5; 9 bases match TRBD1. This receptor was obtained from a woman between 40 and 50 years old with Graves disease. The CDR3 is CASSLGTGGWGCLNQPQHF. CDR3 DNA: TGTGCCAGCAGTTTAGGTACAGGGGGCTGGGGATGTCTTAATCAGCCCCAGCATTTT.